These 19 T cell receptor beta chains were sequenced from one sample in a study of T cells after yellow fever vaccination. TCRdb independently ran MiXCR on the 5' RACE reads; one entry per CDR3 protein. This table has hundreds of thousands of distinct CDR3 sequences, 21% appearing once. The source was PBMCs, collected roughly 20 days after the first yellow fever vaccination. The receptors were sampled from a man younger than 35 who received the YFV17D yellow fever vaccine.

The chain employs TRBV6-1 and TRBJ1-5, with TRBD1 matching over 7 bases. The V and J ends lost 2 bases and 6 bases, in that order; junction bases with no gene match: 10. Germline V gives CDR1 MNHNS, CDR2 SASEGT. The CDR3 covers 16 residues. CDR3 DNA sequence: TGTGCCAGCAGTGAATCTGGATGGGACAGATTTCAGCCCCAGCATTTT. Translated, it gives CASSESGWDRFQPQHF.

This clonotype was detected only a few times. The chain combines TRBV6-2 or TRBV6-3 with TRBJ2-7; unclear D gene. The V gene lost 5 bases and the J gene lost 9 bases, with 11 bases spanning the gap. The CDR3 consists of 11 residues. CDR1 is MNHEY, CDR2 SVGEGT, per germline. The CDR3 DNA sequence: TGTGCCAGCAGTAACGGATTAGGGCAGTACGTC. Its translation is CASSNGLGQYV.

The CDR3 sequence: CASTLASGKNIQYF. CDR3 nucleotides: TGTGCCAGCACTCTAGCTAGCGGGAAAAACATTCAGTACTTC. The chain links TRBV3-1 to TRBJ2-4; 8 bases agree with TRBD2. The CDR3 extends over 14 amino acids. Germline loops: CDR1 LGHDT, CDR2 YNNKEL (reference sequence). V shed 7 bases, J shed 4 bases, and the junction held 6 bases outside the gene matches.

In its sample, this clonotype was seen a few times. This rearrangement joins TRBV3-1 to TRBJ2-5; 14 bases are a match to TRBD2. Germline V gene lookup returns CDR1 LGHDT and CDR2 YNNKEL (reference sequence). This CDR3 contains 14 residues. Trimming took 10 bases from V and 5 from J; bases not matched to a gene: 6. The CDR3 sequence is CATRLAGGPETQYF. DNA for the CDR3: TGTGCCACCCGACTAGCGGGGGGGCCGGAGACCCAGTACTTC.

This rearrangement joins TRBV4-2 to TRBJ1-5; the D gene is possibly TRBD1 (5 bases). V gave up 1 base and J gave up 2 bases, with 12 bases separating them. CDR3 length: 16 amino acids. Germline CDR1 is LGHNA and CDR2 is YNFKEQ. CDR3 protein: CASSQGGGEGNQPQHF. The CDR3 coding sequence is TGTGCCAGCAGCCAAGGGGGGGGGGAAGGCAATCAGCCCCAGCATTTT.

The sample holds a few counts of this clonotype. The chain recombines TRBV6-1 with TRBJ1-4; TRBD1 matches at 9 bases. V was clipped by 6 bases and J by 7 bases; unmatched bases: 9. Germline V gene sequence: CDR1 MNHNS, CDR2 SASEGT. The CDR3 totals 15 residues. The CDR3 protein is CASSSWGQGGEKLFF. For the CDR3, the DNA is TGTGCCAGCAGCTCATGGGGACAGGGAGGTGAAAAACTGTTTTTT.

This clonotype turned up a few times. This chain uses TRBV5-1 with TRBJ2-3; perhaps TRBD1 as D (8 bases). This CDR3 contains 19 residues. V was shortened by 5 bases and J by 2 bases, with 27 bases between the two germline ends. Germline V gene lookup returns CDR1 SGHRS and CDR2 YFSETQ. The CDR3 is CASRVGTGLAEVHTDTQYF. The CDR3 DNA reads TGCGCCAGCAGGGTCGGGACAGGCCTAGCGGAGGTTCACACAGATACGCAGTATTTT.

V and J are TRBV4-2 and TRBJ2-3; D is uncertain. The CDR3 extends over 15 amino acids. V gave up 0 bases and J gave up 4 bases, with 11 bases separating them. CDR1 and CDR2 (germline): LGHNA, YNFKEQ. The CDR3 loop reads CASSQDRGFPDTQYF. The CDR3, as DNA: TGTGCCAGCAGCCAAGACCGTGGGTTCCCAGATACGCAGTATTTT.

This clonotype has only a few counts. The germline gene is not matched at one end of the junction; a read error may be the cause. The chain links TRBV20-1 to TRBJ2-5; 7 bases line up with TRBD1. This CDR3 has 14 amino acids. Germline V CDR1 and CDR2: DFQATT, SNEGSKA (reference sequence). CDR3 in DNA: TGCAGTGCAACCACCCGACAGGGCAGGGAGAACCAGTACTTC. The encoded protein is CSATTRQGRENQYF.

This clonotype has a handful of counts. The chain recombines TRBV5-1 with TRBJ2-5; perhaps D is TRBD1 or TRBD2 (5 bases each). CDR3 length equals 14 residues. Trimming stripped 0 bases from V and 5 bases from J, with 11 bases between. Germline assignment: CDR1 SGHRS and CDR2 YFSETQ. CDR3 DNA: TGCGCCAGCAGCTTGGCCAGAGGGGCGGAGACCCAGTACTTC. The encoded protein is CASSLARGAETQYF.

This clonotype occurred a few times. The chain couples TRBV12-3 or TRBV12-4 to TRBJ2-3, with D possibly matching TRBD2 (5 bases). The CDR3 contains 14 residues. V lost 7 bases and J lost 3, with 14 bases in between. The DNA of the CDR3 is TGTGCCAGCATTCCCGCGGGTCGTACAGATACGCAGTATTTT. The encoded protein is CASIPAGRTDTQYF.

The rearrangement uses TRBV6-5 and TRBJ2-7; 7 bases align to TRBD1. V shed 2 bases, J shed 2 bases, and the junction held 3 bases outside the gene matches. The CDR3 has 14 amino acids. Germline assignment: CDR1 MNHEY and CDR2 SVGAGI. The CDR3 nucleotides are TGTGCCAGCAGTTACAGGGACAGCACCTACGAGCAGTACTTC. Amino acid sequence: CASSYRDSTYEQYF.

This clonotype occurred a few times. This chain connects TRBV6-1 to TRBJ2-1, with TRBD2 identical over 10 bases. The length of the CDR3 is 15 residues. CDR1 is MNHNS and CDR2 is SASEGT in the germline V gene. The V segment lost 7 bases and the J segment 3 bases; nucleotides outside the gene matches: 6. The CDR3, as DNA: TGTGCCAGCACCTCTCTAGCGGGGGTCTACAATGAGCAGTTCTTC. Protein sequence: CASTSLAGVYNEQFF.

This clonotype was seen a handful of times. CDR3 sequence: CASSLYHRVGETQYF. The CDR3 nucleotides are TGTGCCAGCAGCTTATACCATAGGGTAGGAGAGACCCAGTACTTC. The V gene is TRBV7-2, the J gene TRBJ2-5; D is undetermined. This CDR3 spans 15 amino acids. Trimming shortened V by 2 bases and J by 4 bases, and 14 bases separated the two germline ends. CDR1 and CDR2 (germline): SGHTA, FQGNSA.

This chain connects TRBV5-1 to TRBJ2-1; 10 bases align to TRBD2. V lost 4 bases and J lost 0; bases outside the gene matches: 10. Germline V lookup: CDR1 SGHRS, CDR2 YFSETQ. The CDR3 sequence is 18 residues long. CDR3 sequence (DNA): TGCGCCAGCAGCCCGCTAGCGGGGGCCTACCTCTCCTACAATGAGCAGTTCTTC. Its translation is CASSPLAGAYLSYNEQFF.

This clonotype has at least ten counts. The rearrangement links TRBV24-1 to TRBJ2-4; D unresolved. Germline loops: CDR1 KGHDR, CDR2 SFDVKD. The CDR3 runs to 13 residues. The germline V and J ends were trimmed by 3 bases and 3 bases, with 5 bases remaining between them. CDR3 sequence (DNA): TGTGCCACCAGTGATACCAGCAAAAACATTCAGTACTTC. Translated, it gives CATSDTSKNIQYF.

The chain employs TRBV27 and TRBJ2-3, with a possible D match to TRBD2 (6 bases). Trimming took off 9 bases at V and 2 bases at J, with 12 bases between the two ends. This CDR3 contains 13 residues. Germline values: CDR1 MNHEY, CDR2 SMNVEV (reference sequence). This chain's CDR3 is CASCGASTDTQYF. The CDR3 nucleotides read TGTGCCAGTTGCGGGGCTTCCACAGATACGCAGTATTTT.

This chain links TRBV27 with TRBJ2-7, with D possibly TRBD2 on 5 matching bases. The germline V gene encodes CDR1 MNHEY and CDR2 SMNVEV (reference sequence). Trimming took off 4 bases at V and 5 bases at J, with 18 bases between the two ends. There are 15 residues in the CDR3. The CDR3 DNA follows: TGTGCCAGCAGTTCTGTCAGGACGGGATGGGACGAGCAGTACTTC. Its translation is CASSSVRTGWDEQYF.

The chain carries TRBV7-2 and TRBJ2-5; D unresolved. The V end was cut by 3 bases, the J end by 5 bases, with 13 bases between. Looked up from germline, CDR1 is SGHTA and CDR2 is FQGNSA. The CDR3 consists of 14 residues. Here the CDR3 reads CASSLSLQTETQYF. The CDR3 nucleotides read TGTGCCAGCAGCTTGTCGTTACAGACGGAGACCCAGTACTTC.